The rows below give T cell receptor beta chains drawn from one sample of a study of blood T cell repertoires in COVID-19. Libraries were prepared by immunoSEQ multiplex PCR; TCRdb keeps only in-frame clonotypes and omits some of them. Of about 92,000 clones listed, roughly nine tenths are singletons. The material sequenced was peripheral blood. The receptor set was obtained from a woman aged 55-70 years with COVID-19, enrolled during active disease. Each CDR3 is given without its conserved first and last residue. D genes are given only for firm matches. The listing skips clone size in some rows; elsewhere it reads once, few, many or a size class.

d_gene | abundance | j_gene | v_gene | CDR3aa
NA | NA | TRBJ1-2 | TRBV19 | ASSKAGGQIYGYT
NA | NA | TRBJ2-7 | TRBV10-3 | AIRDLGQGGSYEQY
NA | NA | TRBJ2-4 | TRBV7-2 | ASSPGRLAKNIQY
TRBD2 | NA | TRBJ2-3 | TRBV2 | ASTPSGNTY
NA | NA | TRBJ1-1 | TRBV19 | ASSPQGIGTEAF
NA | NA | TRBJ2-5 | TRBV7-2 | ASSPPSWETQY
TRBD1 | NA | TRBJ1-1 | TRBV28 | ASSLPGGARTEAF
TRBD1 | once | TRBJ1-2 | TRBV20-1 | SASSGGPYGYT
TRBD1 | NA | TRBJ1-3 | TRBV7-2 | ASSSHKGTGDHSGNTIY
NA | NA | TRBJ1-1 | TRBV7-9 | ASSSVGGTEAF
NA | few | TRBJ1-1 | TRBV7-8 | ASSPQLGEAF
NA | NA | TRBJ1-5 | TRBV28 | ASSYGQRSNQPQH
NA | NA | TRBJ1-4 | TRBV19 | ASSSGLGNEKLF
TRBD1 | NA | TRBJ1-2 | TRBV24-1 | ATSARQGRDYT
NA | NA | TRBJ2-5 | TRBV27 | ASSLSLSETQY
NA | NA | TRBJ2-5 | TRBV21-1 | ASSKVIAACLETQY
TRBD1 | NA | TRBJ2-1 | TRBV6-2/TRBV6-3 | ASSSLGQGPF
TRBD1 | NA | TRBJ2-7 | TRBV19 | ASSMRQGSALSEQY
NA | NA | TRBJ1-2 | TRBV7-2 | ASSLGSGKGGYT
NA | NA | TRBJ2-2 | TRBV5-6 | ASSLTGTGELF
NA | NA | TRBJ2-5 | TRBV28 | AGRRPPETQY
NA | once | TRBJ1-2 | TRBV7-9 | ASSWGRDLYGYT
NA | NA | TRBJ1-1 | TRBV30 | AWSVAGYTEAF
TRBD1 | once | TRBJ1-5 | TRBV5-5 | ASSIRQGMEPQH
TRBD1 | NA | TRBJ1-2 | TRBV14 | ASSFRTGSGYT
TRBD1 | NA | TRBJ1-5 | TRBV6-6 | ASSYWDRRQPQH
NA | NA | TRBJ2-3 | TRBV21-1 | ASSKVGSGGAADTQY
NA | NA | TRBJ1-2 | TRBV3-1/TRBV3-2 | ASSQLGAGGYT
NA | once | TRBJ1-2 | TRBV12-3/TRBV12-4 | ASSSGGYGYT
TRBD1 | few | TRBJ1-5 | TRBV19 | ASSYRTGGNQPQH
TRBD1 | NA | TRBJ2-5 | TRBV7-2 | ASSRTGGGETQY
NA | NA | TRBJ1-6 | TRBV6-5 | ASSLGGQANSPLH
NA | NA | TRBJ1-2 | TRBV14 | ASSRGQWYGYT
NA | few | TRBJ1-2 | TRBV7-2 | ASSTGFRLYGYT
TRBD1 | NA | TRBJ2-1 | TRBV6-2/TRBV6-3 | ASSYNGQGSPNEQF
NA | NA | TRBJ1-1 | TRBV19 | ASSPGHPTEAF
NA | few | TRBJ1-3 | TRBV19 | ASSIQGAGNTIY
TRBD1 | NA | TRBJ1-2 | TRBV9 | ASSEGQGPDYGYT
NA | NA | TRBJ1-1 | TRBV3-1/TRBV3-2 | ASSQDTTRNTEAF
NA | once | TRBJ1-1 | TRBV2 | ASSGGGNTEAF
TRBD1 | NA | TRBJ2-7 | TRBV10-1 | ASSEGQGEQY
NA | NA | TRBJ1-5 | TRBV7-2 | ASSLVNGQPQH
TRBD1 | NA | TRBJ1-2 | TRBV28 | ASRGQGAGYYGYT
TRBD1 | NA | TRBJ1-2 | TRBV30 | AWFPPGQGTGGYT
TRBD1 | NA | TRBJ1-2 | TRBV7-2 | ASSLQQGSLT
NA | NA | TRBJ1-6 | TRBV7-9 | ASSLSRTRSPLH
TRBD1 | NA | TRBJ1-2 | TRBV10-3 | AISVGSGQGGYGYT
TRBD1 | NA | TRBJ1-3 | TRBV9 | ASSEQGAAGNTIY
NA | NA | TRBJ1-5 | TRBV30 | AWSVGTGGWQPQH
TRBD1 | NA | TRBJ2-7 | TRBV5-1 | ASTSDRGSYEQY
NA | NA | TRBJ1-3 | TRBV5-1 | ASSFGEVGNTIY
TRBD2 | NA | TRBJ2-7 | TRBV13 | ASKGLAGGRQYEQY
NA | NA | TRBJ2-1 | TRBV3-1/TRBV3-2 | ASSQDRYNEQF
NA | few | TRBJ2-7 | TRBV29-1 | SVRKGAYEQY
TRBD2 | once | TRBJ2-3 | TRBV3-1/TRBV3-2 | ASSPGVASGDTDTQY
NA | NA | TRBJ2-2 | TRBV28 | ASKGTGELF
TRBD1 | NA | TRBJ1-2 | TRBV6-5 | ASSYSGQGIGYT
TRBD1 | NA | TRBJ1-2 | TRBV19 | ATRTGWGYT